One and the same sample provided the 7 T cell receptor beta chains below, sequenced in a study of T cell responses to AZD1222 COVID-19 vaccine. Sequencing used immunoSEQ multiplex PCR; TCRdb keeps in-frame clones, though not all of them. The sample has 98,000 or so clones, around 84% seen once; the top ten hold 3.3%. The source was peripheral blood, collected on day 0 of AZD1222 vaccination. The receptors shown here come from an adult in good health.

This chain uses TRBV5-1 with TRBJ2-1, with TRBD1 as a possible D gene (7 bases). Trimming shortened V by 7 bases and J by 3 bases, and 14 bases separated the two germline ends. This CDR3 spans 14 amino acids. Germline V gene data show CDR1 as SGHRS and CDR2 as YFSETQ. Here the CDR3 DNA reads TGCGCCAGCGGCAGGGGGGAGGACTACAATGAGCAGTTCTTC. Protein: CASGRGEDYNEQFF.

This clone was found a few times. The chain has TRBV23-1 and TRBJ1-4; a weak D match, TRBD1 (5 bases). TRBV23-1 is noted as an ORF with a role that remains uncertain. This CDR3 contains 13 residues. Trimming left V 4 bases short and J 3 bases short, with 6 bases between. CDR3 amino acids: CASSRGPNEKLFF. The CDR3, as DNA: TGCGCCAGCAGTCGGGGACCTAATGAAAAACTGTTTTTT.

The chain employs TRBV5-1 and TRBJ1-3; 7 nucleotides agree with TRBD1. Germline V gene sequence: CDR1 SGHRS, CDR2 YFSETQ. V shed 0 bases and J 7 bases; nucleotides not matched to a gene: 7. This CDR3 has 15 residues. Here the CDR3 reads CASSLAGTAWNTIYF. CDR3 in DNA: TGCGCCAGCAGCTTGGCCGGGACAGCTTGGAACACCATATATTTT.

V and J are TRBV28 and TRBJ1-2; maybe TRBD1 (6 bases). The ends were cut back, 3 bases at V and 7 bases at J, with 15 bases in the middle. The CDR3 has 14 amino acids. Germline V CDR1 and CDR2: MDHEN, SYDVKM. The CDR3 protein is CASSFERGRAGYTF. The CDR3 coding sequence is TGTGCCAGCAGTTTTGAACGGGGGCGTGCTGGCTACACCTTC.

The rearrangement uses TRBV7-6 and TRBJ1-1, with D hard to call. Germline CDR1 is SGHVS and CDR2 is FNYEAQ. V lost 2 bases to trimming and J lost 4 bases, with 17 bases between them. The CDR3 consists of 16 residues. CDR3 in DNA: TGTGCCAGCAGCTTATCCTGGACTCCATTTTTCACTGAAGCTTTCTTT. Protein sequence: CASSLSWTPFFTEAFF.

The chain joins TRBV10-2 to TRBJ2-7; possibly TRBD1 for D (6 bases). The CDR3 has 13 amino acids. The V end was cut by 0 bases, the J end by 7 bases, with 10 bases between. The germline CDR1 and CDR2 sequences are WSHSY and SAAADI. The CDR3: CASSESWGREQYF. DNA for the CDR3: TGCGCCAGCAGTGAGTCGTGGGGGCGGGAGCAGTACTTC.

This clone has just one count. The chain combines TRBV19 with TRBJ2-5; 10 bases are a match to TRBD1. Germline lookup yields CDR1 LNHDA and CDR2 SQIVND (reference sequence). The ends lost 5 bases at V and 6 bases at J; junction bases unmatched: 9. The CDR3 consists of 15 residues. The CDR3 sequence is CASSGGTGERKTQYF. CDR3 nucleotide sequence: TGTGCCAGTAGTGGAGGGACAGGGGAGAGAAAGACCCAGTACTTC.